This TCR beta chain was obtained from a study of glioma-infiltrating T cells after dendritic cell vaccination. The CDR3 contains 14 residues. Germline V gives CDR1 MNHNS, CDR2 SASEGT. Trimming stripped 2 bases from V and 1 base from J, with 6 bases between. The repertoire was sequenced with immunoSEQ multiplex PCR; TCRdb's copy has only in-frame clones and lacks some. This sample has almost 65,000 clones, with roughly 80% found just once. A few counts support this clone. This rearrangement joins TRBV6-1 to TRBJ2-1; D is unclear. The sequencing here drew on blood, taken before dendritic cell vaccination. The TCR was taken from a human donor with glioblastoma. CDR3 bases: TGTGCCAGCAGTGAATCCAGGTCCTACAATGAGCAGTTCTTC. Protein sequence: CASSESRSYNEQFF.